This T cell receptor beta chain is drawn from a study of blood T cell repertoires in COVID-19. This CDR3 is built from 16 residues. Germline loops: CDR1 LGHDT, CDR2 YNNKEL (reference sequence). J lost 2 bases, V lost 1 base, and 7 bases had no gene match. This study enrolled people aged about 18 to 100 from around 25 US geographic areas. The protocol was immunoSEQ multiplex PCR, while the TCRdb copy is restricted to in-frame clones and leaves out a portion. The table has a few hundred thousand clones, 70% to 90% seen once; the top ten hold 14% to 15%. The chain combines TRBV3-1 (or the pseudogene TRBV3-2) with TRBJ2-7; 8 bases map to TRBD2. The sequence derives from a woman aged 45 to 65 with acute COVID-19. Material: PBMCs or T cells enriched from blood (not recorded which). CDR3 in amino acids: CASSQVSSGLTYEQYF. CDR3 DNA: TGTGCCAGCAGCCAAGTATCTAGCGGGCTTACCTACGAGCAGTACTTC.